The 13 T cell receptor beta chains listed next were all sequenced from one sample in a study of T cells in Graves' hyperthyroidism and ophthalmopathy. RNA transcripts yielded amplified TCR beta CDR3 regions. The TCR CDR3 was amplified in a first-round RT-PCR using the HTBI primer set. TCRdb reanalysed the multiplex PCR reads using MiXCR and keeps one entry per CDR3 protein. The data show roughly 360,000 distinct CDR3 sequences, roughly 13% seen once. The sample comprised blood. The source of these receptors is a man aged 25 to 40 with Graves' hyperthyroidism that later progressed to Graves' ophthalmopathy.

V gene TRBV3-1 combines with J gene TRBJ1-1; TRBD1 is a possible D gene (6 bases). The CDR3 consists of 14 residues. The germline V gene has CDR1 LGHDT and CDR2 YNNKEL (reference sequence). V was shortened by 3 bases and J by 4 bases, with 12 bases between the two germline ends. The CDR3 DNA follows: TGTGCCAGCAGCCACACCACAGGGTTCACTGAAGCTTTCTTT. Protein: CASSHTTGFTEAFF.

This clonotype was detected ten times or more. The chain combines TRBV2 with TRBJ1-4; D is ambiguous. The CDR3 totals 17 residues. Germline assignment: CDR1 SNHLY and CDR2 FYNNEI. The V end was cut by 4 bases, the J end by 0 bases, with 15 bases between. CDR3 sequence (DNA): TGTGCCAGCAGTGCAGCCGACCCAGTTGCAACTAATGAAAAACTGTTTTTT. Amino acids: CASSAADPVATNEKLFF.

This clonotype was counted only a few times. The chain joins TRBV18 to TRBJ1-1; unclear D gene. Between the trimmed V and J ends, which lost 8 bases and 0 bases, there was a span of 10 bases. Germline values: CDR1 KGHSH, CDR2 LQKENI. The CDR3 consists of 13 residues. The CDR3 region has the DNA TGTGCCAGCCGGCAGAACATGAACACTGAAGCTTTCTTT. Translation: CASRQNMNTEAFF.

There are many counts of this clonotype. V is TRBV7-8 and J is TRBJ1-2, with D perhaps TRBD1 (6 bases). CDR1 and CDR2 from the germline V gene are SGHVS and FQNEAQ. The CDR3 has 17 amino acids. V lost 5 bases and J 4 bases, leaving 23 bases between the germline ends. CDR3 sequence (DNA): TGTGCCAGCAGCCTAAGGGAGGAAAACAGGGCTCCCTATGGCTACACCTTC. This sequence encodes CASSLREENRAPYGYTF.

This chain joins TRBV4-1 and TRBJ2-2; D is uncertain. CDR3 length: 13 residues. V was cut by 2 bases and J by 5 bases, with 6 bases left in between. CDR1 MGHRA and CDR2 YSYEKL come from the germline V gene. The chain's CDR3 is CASSQTRTGELFF. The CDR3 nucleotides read TGCGCCAGCAGCCAAACCCGTACCGGGGAGCTGTTTTTT.

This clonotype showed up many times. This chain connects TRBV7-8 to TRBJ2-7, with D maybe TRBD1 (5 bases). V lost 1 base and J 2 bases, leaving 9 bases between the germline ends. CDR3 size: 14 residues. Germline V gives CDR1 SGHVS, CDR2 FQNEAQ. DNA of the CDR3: TGTGCCAGCAGCTTAGGACAGCCCCCCTACGAGCAGTACTTC. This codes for CASSLGQPPYEQYF. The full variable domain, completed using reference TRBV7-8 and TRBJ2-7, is GAGVSQSPRYKVAKRGQDVALRCDPISGHVSLFWYQQALGQGPEFLTYFQNEAQLDKSGLPSDRFFAERPEGSVSTLKIQRTQQEDSAVYLCASSLGQPPYEQYFGPGTRLTVT.

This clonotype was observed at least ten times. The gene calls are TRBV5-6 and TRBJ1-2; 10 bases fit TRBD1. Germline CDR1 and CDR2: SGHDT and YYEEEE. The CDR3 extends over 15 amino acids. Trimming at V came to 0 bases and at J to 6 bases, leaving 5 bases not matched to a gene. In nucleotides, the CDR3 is TGTGCCAGCAGCTTGGATGTGGGACAGGGGAATGGCTACACCTTC. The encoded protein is CASSLDVGQGNGYTF.

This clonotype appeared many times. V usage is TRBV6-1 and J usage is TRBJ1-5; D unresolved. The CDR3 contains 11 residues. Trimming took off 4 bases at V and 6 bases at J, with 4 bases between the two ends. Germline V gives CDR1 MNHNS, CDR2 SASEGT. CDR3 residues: CASSGGQPQHF. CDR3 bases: TGTGCCAGCAGTGGAGGTCAGCCCCAGCATTTT.

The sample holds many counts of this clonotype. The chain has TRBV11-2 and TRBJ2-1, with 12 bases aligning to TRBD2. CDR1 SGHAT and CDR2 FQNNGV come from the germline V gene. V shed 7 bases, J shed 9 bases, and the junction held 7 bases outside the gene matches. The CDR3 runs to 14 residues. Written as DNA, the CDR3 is TGTGCCAGCACAGCTAGCGGGGGGGCGTTTGAGCAGTTCTTC. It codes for CASTASGGAFEQFF.

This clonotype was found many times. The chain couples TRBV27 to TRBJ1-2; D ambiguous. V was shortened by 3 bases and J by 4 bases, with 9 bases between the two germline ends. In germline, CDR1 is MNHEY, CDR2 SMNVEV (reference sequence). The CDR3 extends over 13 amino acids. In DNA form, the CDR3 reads TGTGCCAGCAGTTTCGGGGAGTGCTATGGCTACACCTTC. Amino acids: CASSFGECYGYTF.

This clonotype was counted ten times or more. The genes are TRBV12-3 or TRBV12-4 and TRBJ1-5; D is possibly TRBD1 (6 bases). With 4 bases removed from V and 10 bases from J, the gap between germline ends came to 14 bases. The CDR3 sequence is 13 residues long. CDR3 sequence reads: CASSSTGKGPQHF. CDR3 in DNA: TGTGCCAGCAGTTCCACAGGGAAGGGACCCCAGCATTTT.

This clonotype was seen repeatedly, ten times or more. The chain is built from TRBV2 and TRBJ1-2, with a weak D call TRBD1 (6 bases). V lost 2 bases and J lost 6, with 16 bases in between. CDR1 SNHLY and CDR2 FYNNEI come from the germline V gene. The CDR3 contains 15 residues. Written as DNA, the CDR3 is TGTGCCAGCAGTGAACTTGTAGGGGGAGTCGATGGCTACACCTTC. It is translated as CASSELVGGVDGYTF. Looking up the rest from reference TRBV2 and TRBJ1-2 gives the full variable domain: EPEVTQTPSHQVTQMGQEVILRCVPISNHLYFYWYRQILGQKVEFLVSFYNNEISEKSEIFDDQFSVERPDGSNFTLKIRSTKLEDSAMYFCASSELVGGVDGYTFGSGTRLTVV.

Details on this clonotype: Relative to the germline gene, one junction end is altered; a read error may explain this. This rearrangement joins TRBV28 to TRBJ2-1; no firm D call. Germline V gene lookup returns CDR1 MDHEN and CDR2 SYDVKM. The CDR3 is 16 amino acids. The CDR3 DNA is TGTGCCTGCAGTTTATACCCACCTCACGTGGGCGATGAGCAGTTCTTC. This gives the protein CACSLYPPHVGDEQFF.